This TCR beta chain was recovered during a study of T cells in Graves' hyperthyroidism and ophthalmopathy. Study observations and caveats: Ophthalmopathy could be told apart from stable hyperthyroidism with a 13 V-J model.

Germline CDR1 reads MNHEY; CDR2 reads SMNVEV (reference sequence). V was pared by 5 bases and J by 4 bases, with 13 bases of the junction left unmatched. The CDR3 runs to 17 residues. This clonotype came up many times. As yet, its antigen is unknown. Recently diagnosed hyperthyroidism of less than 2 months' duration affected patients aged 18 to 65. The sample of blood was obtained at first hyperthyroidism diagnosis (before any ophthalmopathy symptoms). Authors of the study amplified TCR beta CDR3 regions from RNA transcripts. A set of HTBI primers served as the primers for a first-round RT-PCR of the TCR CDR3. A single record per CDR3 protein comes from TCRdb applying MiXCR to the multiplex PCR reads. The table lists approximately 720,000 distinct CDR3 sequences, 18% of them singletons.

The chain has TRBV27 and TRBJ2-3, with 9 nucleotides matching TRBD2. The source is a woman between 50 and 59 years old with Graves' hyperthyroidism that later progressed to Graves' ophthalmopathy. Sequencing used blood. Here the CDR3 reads CASSLGLAPGVADTQYF. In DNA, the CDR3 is TGTGCCAGCAGTCTAGGACTAGCGCCGGGGGTAGCAGATACGCAGTATTTT.